This T cell receptor (beta chain) was captured by sequencing in a study of cytomegalovirus exposure and HLA in healthy donors. Germline assignment: CDR1 LGHNA and CDR2 YSLEER. Trimming took 0 bases from V and 7 from J, leaving 21 bases between them. The CDR3 extends over 18 amino acids. Primers: 60 Vbeta forward and 13 Jbeta reverse. Clones were sequenced by immunoSEQ multiplex PCR, and TCRdb holds only the in-frame ones, with some missing. The repertoire holds about 190,000 clones, with about 80% as singletons. Sample: PBMCs. This sequence originates from a woman aged 25 to 45 in good health and CMV-seronegative. This sequence joins TRBV4-3 and TRBJ2-2, with D unclear. CDR3 DNA sequence: TGCGCCAGCAGCCAAGATCCACTTATTAACGTATTCGTCGGGGAGCTGTTTTTT. Protein: CASSQDPLINVFVGELFF.